This TCR beta chain was identified in a study of shared clonotypes between healthy human individuals. Study-wide results and limits: Sampling covered blood only; tissue repertoires likely differ. On the whole, naive subsets had larger estimated richness than memory subsets had. Lower generation probabilities were found for non-shared clonotypes than for those shared by all four donors.

About this clone itself: Antigen unknown.

There were only Caucasian adults among the donors, and all lived in Nashville, Tennessee. Libraries were prepared by immunoSEQ multiplex PCR; TCRdb keeps only in-frame clonotypes and omits some of them. Of 2 million to 2.5 million clones listed, 93% are singletons. The V segment lost 5 bases and the J segment 4 bases; nucleotides outside the gene matches: 7. The CDR3 loop spans 15 amino acids. Per germline, CDR1 MGHRA and CDR2 YSYEKL. Sequenced material: naive CD4+ T cells from PBMCs. Subset given: CD45RA+ positively selected. V is TRBV4-1 and J is TRBJ2-7, with TRBD2 matching 11 bases. The sequence was obtained from a man younger than 35 in good health. Some clones in this sample may be carry-over from other donors' samples. The CDR3 spells CASSSGLADPYEQYF. The CDR3 DNA reads TGCGCCAGCAGCTCGGGACTAGCGGATCCTTACGAGCAGTACTTC.